The entry that follows covers one TCR beta chain sequence. What it binds is unknown. TCRdb reanalysed the 5' RACE reads using MiXCR and keeps one entry per CDR3 protein. The table records roughly 700,000 distinct CDR3 sequences, around 20% of them present only once. Deletions cut 0 bases from V and 5 bases from J, with 13 bases between. The CDR3 covers 15 residues. Germline loops: CDR1 LGHNA, CDR2 YNFKEQ. This sample stems from a study of CD8 T cells in ankylosing spondylitis. Regarding the study as a whole: Some motif variants were previously reported in reactive arthritis synovial fluid and blood. A TCR beta motif made of several highly homologous variants seemed typical of ankylosing spondylitis blood.

The sequence was obtained from a male donor with ankylosing spondylitis. The chain employs TRBV4-2 and TRBJ2-5; possibly TRBD2 for D (5 bases). The specimen was blood, either unsorted or a sorted T cell fraction (not recorded which). The CDR3 nucleotides are TGTGCCAGCAGCCAAGATTTGGCGGGTGCGGAGACCCAGTACTTC. It translates to CASSQDLAGAETQYF.